The clone carrying this T cell receptor (beta chain) was found many times. The antigen is not known. In TCRdb, the reads were re-called with MiXCR into one record per CDR3 protein. The table lists roughly 100,000 distinct CDR3 sequences, under 45% of them singletons. CDR1 KGHSH and CDR2 LQKENI come from the germline V gene. With 2 bases removed from V and 8 bases from J, the gap between germline ends came to 7 bases. This CDR3 region has 12 residues. This sample is drawn from a study of T cell repertoires in cytomegalovirus infection. For the study at large: The study used recently identified HLA-C-restricted and well-studied HLA-B-restricted CMV epitopes. Shared public TCR beta signatures pointed to both CMV infection and a matching HLA type. Overall study results and limits: HLA-C-restricted CMV-specific TCR beta clonotypes were dominant in the ex vivo response.

The chain couples TRBV18 to TRBJ2-1, with unresolved D. Here the sequenced sample was CD8+ T cells from cultured PBMCs, taken from culture after CMV antigen stimulation. The TCR originated in a human donor in good health (CMV status not recorded). Some clones in this sample may be carry-over from other donors' samples. CDR3 protein: CASSPAWDEQFF. As DNA, the CDR3 is TGTGCCAGCTCACCAGCCTGGGATGAGCAGTTCTTC.